This entry features one T cell receptor beta chain sequence. Its antigen is undetermined. CDR1 and CDR2 (germline): SEHNR, FQNEAQ (reference sequence). V lost 3 bases and J lost 1, with 16 bases in between. This CDR3 is built from 16 residues. The source of the sample is a study of Graves' ophthalmopathy and Graves' hyperthyroidism. Study results and caveats: Progression of ophthalmopathy was predicted by the model with about 66% sensitivity and roughly 74% specificity.

RNA transcripts yielded amplified TCR beta CDR3 regions. In the first round, RT-PCR was carried out with HTBI primers, and a multiplex PCR formed the second round. One entry per CDR3 protein results from TCRdb running MiXCR on the multiplex PCR reads. The sample holds around 1,000,000 distinct CDR3 sequences, 35% to 40% seen once. The chain combines TRBV7-9 with TRBJ2-7; possibly TRBD2 for D (5 bases). This clonotype was sampled from an adult man with Graves' hyperthyroidism. Sequenced input: peripheral blood or thyroid tissue (not recorded which). CDR3 loop: CASSLDADSGSYEQYF. CDR3 DNA: TGTGCCAGCAGCTTGGATGCCGACTCGGGGTCCTACGAGCAGTACTTC.